Shown below are 6 T cell receptor beta chains from a single sample sequenced in a study of OX40 agonist ivuxolimab in advanced cancers. Sequencing was performed with immunoSEQ multiplex PCR; in TCRdb, only in-frame clones are kept and a portion is missing. The profile shows some 70,000 clones, around nine tenths of them singletons. Sequenced material: CD4+ or CD8+ T cells sorted from blood, taken in a trial of the OX40 agonist ivuxolimab. The source of these receptors is an adult with an advanced solid tumor such as melanoma, head and neck, liver or kidney cancer.

This clone was recorded once. DNA of the CDR3: TGTGCCAGCAGCTTAGATTCTCTGGGGCATAGGGAGACCCAGTACTTC. Translated, it gives CASSLDSLGHRETQYF. The genes are TRBV7-8 and TRBJ2-5; TRBD1 might be the D (5 bases). Trimming removed 1 base at V and 5 bases at J, with 17 bases between. Germline assignment: CDR1 SGHVS and CDR2 FQNEAQ. There are 16 residues in the CDR3.

The V gene is TRBV6-5, the J gene TRBJ1-1, with D tentatively TRBD1 (5 bases). The germline CDR1 and CDR2 sequences are MNHEY and SVGAGI. The V end lost 0 bases, the J end lost 0 bases, and 11 bases lay between the germline ends. The CDR3 has 16 residues. The CDR3 sequence: CASSYSFRTLNTEAFF. The CDR3, as DNA: TGTGCCAGCAGTTACTCATTCCGGACATTGAACACTGAAGCTTTCTTT.

This chain connects TRBV7-8 to TRBJ2-6; no definite D call. Deletions cut 3 bases from V and 4 bases from J, with 13 bases between. Germline loops: CDR1 SGHVS, CDR2 FQNEAQ. This CDR3 region has 16 residues. CDR3 residues: CASSFTVLSGANVLTF. Written as DNA, the CDR3 is TGTGCCAGCAGCTTTACAGTGCTTTCGGGGGCCAACGTCCTGACTTTC.

The chain uses TRBV6-5 and TRBJ2-2, with 7 positions matching TRBD1. Losses at the gene ends were 6 bases for V and 1 base for J; bases not matched to a gene: 5. Germline assignment: CDR1 MNHEY and CDR2 SVGAGI. The CDR3 is 15 amino acids. The CDR3 DNA reads as TGTGCCAGCAGGGCGGACAGGTTGAACACCGGGGAGCTGTTTTTT. This sequence encodes CASRADRLNTGELFF.

DNA of the CDR3: TGTGCCAGCTCACCAATAACAGAGGGTTCACCCCTCCACTTT. Protein sequence: CASSPITEGSPLHF. The genes are TRBV18 and TRBJ1-6; unclear D gene. Trimming cost V 2 bases and J 9 bases, with 11 bases left between them. The CDR3 is 14 amino acids. Germline assignment: CDR1 KGHSH and CDR2 LQKENI.

On this clone itself: The junction does not match germline at one end; this may be a read error. The CDR3 sequence: CASSLGPDSGNTIYF. DNA for the CDR3: TGTGCTAGCAGCTTAGGGCCCGACTCTGGAAACACCATATATTTT. The chain recombines TRBV7-7 with TRBJ1-3, with D uncertain. The CDR3 loop spans 15 amino acids. Looked up from germline, CDR1 is SSHAT and CDR2 is FNYEAQ (reference sequence).